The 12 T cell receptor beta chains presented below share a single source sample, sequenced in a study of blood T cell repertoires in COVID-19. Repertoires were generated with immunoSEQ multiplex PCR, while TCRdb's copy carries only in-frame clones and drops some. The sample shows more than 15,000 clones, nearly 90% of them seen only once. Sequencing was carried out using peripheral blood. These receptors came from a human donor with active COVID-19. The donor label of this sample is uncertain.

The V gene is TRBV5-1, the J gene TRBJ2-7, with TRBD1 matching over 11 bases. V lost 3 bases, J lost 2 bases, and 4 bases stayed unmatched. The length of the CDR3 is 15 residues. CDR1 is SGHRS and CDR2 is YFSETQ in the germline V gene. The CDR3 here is CASSWTGQGAYEQYF. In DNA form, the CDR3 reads TGCGCCAGCAGCTGGACGGGACAGGGGGCCTACGAGCAGTACTTC.

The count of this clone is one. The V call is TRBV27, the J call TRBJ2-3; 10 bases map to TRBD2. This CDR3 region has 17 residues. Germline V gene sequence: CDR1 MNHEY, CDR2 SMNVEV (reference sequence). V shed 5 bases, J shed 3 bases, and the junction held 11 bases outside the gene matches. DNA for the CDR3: TGTGCCAGCAGTCCTTACCGAGCGGGAGGGAGAACAGATACGCAGTATTTT. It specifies CASSPYRAGGRTDTQYF.

CDR3 amino acids: CASSIVRTTDTQYF. For the CDR3, the DNA is TGTGCCAGCAGCATAGTGAGAACCACAGATACGCAGTATTTT. The V call is TRBV5-6, the J call TRBJ2-3, with D unresolved. The CDR3 is 14 amino acids. Per the germline V gene, CDR1 is SGHDT and CDR2 is YYEEEE. Trimming took off 4 bases at V and 2 bases at J, with 11 bases between the two ends.

The CDR3 DNA reads TGTGCCTGGAGTGTATACCCCCCTGGACAGGGACGCACAGATACGCAGTATTTT. Translation: CAWSVYPPGQGRTDTQYF. This rearrangement joins TRBV30 to TRBJ2-3; 8 positions match TRBD1. This CDR3 has 18 amino acids. With 0 bases clipped from V and 1 base from J, the junction kept 12 bases outside the gene matches. Germline V lookup: CDR1 GTSNPN, CDR2 SVGIG (reference sequence). The whole variable domain, remainder taken from reference TRBV30 and TRBJ2-3, is SQTIHQWPATLVQPVGSPLSLECTVEGTSNPNLYWYRQAAGRGLQLLFYSVGIGQISSEVPQNLSASRPQDRQFILSSKKLLLSDSGFYLCAWSVYPPGQGRTDTQYFGPGTRLTVL.

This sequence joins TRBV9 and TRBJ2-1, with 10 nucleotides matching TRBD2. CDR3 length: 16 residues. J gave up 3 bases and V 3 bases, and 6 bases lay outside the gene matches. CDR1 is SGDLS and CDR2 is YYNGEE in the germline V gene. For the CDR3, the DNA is TGTGCCAGCAGCGCCGCTAGCGGGAGAAGCTACAATGAGCAGTTCTTC. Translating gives CASSAASGRSYNEQFF.

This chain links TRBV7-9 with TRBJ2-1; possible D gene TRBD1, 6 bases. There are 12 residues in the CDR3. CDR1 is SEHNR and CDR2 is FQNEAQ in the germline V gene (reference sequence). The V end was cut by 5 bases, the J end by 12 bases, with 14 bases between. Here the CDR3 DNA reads TGTGCCAGCAGCACGACAGGCCCCTGGCAGTTCTTC. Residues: CASSTTGPWQFF.

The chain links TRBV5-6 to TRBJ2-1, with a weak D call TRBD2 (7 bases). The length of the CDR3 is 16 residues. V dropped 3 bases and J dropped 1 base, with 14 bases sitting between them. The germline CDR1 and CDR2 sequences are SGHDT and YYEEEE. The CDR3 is CASSYGGTRSYNEQFF. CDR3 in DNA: TGTGCCAGCAGCTACGGGGGGACAAGGTCCTACAATGAGCAGTTCTTC.

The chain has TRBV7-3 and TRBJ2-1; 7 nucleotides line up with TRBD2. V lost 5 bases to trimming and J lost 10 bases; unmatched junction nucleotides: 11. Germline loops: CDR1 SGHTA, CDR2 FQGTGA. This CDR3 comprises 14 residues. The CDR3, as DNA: TGTGCCAGCAGCCCCCAGCCAGCGGGAAACGAGCAGTTCTTC. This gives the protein CASSPQPAGNEQFF.

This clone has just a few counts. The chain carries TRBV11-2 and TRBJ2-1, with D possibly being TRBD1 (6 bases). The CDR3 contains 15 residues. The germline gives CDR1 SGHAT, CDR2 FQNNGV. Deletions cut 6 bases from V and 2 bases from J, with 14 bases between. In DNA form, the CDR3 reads TGTGCCAGCAGAAGGGTCGGACAGACCTACAATGAGCAGTTCTTC. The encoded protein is CASRRVGQTYNEQFF.

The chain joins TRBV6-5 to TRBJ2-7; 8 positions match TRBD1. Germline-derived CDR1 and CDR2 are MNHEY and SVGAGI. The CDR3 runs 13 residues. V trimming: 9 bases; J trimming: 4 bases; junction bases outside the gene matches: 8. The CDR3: CASSRTGPYEQYF. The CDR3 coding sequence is TGTGCCAGTTCGAGGACAGGGCCATACGAGCAGTACTTC.

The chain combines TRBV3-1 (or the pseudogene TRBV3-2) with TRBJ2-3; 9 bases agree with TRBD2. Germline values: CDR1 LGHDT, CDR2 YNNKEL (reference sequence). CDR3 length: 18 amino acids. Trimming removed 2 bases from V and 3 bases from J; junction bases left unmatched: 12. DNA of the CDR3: TGTGCCAGCAGCCAACCCGAGACTAGCGGCCCCGGGACAGATACGCAGTATTTT. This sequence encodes CASSQPETSGPGTDTQYF.

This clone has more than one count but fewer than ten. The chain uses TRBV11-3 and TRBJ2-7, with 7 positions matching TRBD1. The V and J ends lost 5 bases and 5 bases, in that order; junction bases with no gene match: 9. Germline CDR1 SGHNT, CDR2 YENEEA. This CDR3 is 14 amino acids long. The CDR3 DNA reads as TGTGCCAGCAGCCCCCGGGACAGCTATAACGAGCAGTACTTC. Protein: CASSPRDSYNEQYF.